The clone carrying this T cell receptor (beta chain) has at least ten counts. V was pared by 0 bases and J by 0 bases, with 7 bases of the junction left unmatched. The length of the CDR3 is 19 residues. Germline V gene data show CDR1 as KGHDR and CDR2 as SFDVKD. This sample was included in a study of blood T cell repertoires in COVID-19. Study summary: Italy, Spain and the United States were the sources of the convalescent and acute COVID-19 samples.

The assay was immunoSEQ multiplex PCR, and TCRdb's table has in-frame clones only and misses some. The sample has roughly 240,000 clones, approximately 90% seen once. The sample taken for sequencing was peripheral blood. The chain recombines TRBV24-1 with TRBJ2-3; 11 bases are shared with TRBD2. The sequence was obtained from a man between 18 and 35 years old with active or convalescent COVID-19. The CDR3 reads CATSDLKLIAGGSTDTQYF. CDR3 in DNA: TGTGCCACCAGTGATTTGAAATTAATAGCGGGAGGGAGCACAGATACGCAGTATTTT.